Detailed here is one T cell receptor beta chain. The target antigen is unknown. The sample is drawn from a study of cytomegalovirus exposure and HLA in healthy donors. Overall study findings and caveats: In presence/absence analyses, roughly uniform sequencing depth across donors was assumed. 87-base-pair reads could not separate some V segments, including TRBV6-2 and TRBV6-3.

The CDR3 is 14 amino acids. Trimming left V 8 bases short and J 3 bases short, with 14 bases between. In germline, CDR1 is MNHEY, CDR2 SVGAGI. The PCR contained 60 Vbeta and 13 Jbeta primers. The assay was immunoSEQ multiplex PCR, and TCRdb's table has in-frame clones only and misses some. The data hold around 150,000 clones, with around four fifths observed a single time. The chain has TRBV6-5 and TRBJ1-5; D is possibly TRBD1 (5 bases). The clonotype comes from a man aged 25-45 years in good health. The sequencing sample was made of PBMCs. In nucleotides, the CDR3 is TGTGCCAGCCGTCTGGGGGGGAACAATCAGCCCCAGCATTTT. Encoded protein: CASRLGGNNQPQHF.